The 28 T cell receptor beta chains given below trace back to one sample, sequenced in a study of CD8 T cells in ankylosing spondylitis. TCRdb analysed the 5' RACE reads with MiXCR anew, one entry per CDR3 protein. The table records about 200,000 distinct CDR3 sequences, about 13% of them present only once. Sequenced: blood, either unsorted or a sorted T cell fraction (not recorded which). These receptors all come from a male donor with ankylosing spondylitis or in good health (not recorded which).

This clonotype has just a few counts. This chain connects TRBV7-6 to TRBJ2-3; D possibly matches TRBD1 or TRBD2 (6 bases each). V was pared by 3 bases and J by 6 bases, with 25 bases between. CDR3 length: 18 amino acids. Germline V gene lookup returns CDR1 SGHVS and CDR2 FNYEAQ. The CDR3 DNA follows: TGTGCCAGCAGCTTTTTCCCCCGGGGGCGGAGAGATTTGGATACGCAGTATTTT. Translating it yields CASSFFPRGRRDLDTQYF.

This clonotype was found a few times. The chain's CDR3 is CSARDSDFYEQYF. CDR3 nucleotide sequence: TGCAGTGCTAGAGATTCAGATTTCTACGAGCAGTACTTC. The V and J genes are TRBV20-1 and TRBJ2-7; no firm D call. The CDR3 runs to 13 residues. Germline loops: CDR1 DFQATT, CDR2 SNEGSKA (reference sequence). With 0 bases removed from V and 3 bases from J, the gap between germline ends came to 9 bases.

This clonotype was observed many times. V and J are TRBV29-1 and TRBJ2-1; D tentatively fits TRBD1 or TRBD2 (5 bases each). Looked up from germline, CDR1 is SQVTM and CDR2 is ANQGSEA. Trimming cost V 3 bases and J 3 bases, with 21 bases left between them. The CDR3 is 17 residues long. CDR3 in DNA: TGCAGCGTTGATCTGGCCTTCGAGGGGACCCTCTACAATGAGCAGTTCTTC. Protein product: CSVDLAFEGTLYNEQFF.

This clonotype was seen at least ten times. CDR3 bases: TGTGCCACCCGGACCGTTGATGAGCAGTTCTTC. Its protein product is CATRTVDEQFF. This chain uses TRBV4-2 with TRBJ2-1; D gene uncertain. V lost 10 bases, J lost 8 bases, and 12 bases lay in between. The CDR3 extends over 11 amino acids. CDR1 is LGHNA and CDR2 is YNFKEQ in the germline V gene.

In its sample, this clonotype was seen a few times. The gene calls are TRBV27 and TRBJ1-2; the match to TRBD1 covers 9 bases. Trimming removed 5 bases from V and 2 bases from J; junction bases left unmatched: 3. This CDR3 contains 14 residues. From germline, CDR1 is MNHEY and CDR2 SMNVEV (reference sequence). The CDR3 DNA follows: TGTGCCAGCAGTGCAGGGACAGGGAACTATGGCTACACCTTC. This translates into CASSAGTGNYGYTF.

This clonotype was observed a few times. The chain links TRBV2 to TRBJ1-5; D not certain. In germline, CDR1 is SNHLY, CDR2 FYNNEI. This CDR3 spans 16 amino acids. V lost 2 bases to trimming and J lost 4 bases, with 15 bases between them. CDR3 nucleotides: TGTGCCAGCAGTGAATGGCCGGTCCGATGGAATCAGCCCCAGCATTTT. This sequence encodes CASSEWPVRWNQPQHF.

This chain links TRBV12-3 or TRBV12-4 with TRBJ2-1; 10 positions match TRBD2. The CDR3 consists of 16 residues. After removal of 2 bases from V and 7 bases from J, the junction contained 8 bases not matched to a gene. In nucleotides, the CDR3 is TGTGCCAGCAGTTTAAAAGTACTAGCGGGAATAAATGAGCAGTTCTTC. Its protein product is CASSLKVLAGINEQFF.

The rearrangement uses TRBV30 and TRBJ2-1; 10 bases line up with TRBD1. Trimming took 2 bases from V and 0 from J; bases not matched to a gene: 7. In germline, CDR1 is GTSNPN, CDR2 SVGIG (reference sequence). This CDR3 region has 17 residues. CDR3 sequence: CAWSFGTGASSYNEQFF. The CDR3 DNA is TGTGCCTGGAGTTTCGGGACAGGGGCGAGCTCCTACAATGAGCAGTTCTTC. Based on the CDR3 plus reference TRBV30 and TRBJ2-1, the full variable domain is SQTIHQWPATLVQPVGSPLSLECTVEGTSNPNLYWYRQAAGRGLQLLFYSVGIGQISSEVPQNLSASRPQDRQFILSSKKLLLSDSGFYLCAWSFGTGASSYNEQFFGPGTRLTVL.

This clonotype was seen repeatedly, ten times or more. The V and J genes are TRBV5-6 and TRBJ2-4, with D maybe TRBD1 (5 bases). This CDR3 has 14 residues. The V gene lost 7 bases and the J gene lost 0 bases, with 11 bases spanning the gap. Germline V gene lookup returns CDR1 SGHDT and CDR2 YYEEEE. The chain's CDR3 is CASSTDEAKNIQYF. The CDR3 nucleotides are TGTGCCAGCTCGACAGATGAAGCCAAAAACATTCAGTACTTC.

The chain recombines TRBV15 with TRBJ2-7, with 7 nucleotides matching TRBD1. CDR1 is LNHNV, CDR2 YYDKDF, per germline (reference sequence). With V trimmed by 0 bases and J by 2 bases, 10 bases remained unmatched. The CDR3 consists of 17 residues. For the CDR3, the DNA is TGTGCCACCAGCAGAGAGGGCACCGGGACAGAGACCTACGAGCAGTACTTC. Its protein product is CATSREGTGTETYEQYF.

This clonotype was picked up a small number of times. The V gene is TRBV14, the J gene TRBJ2-1; 12 nucleotides align to TRBD2. Germline CDR1 is SGHDN and CDR2 is FVKESK. V lost 4 bases to trimming and J lost 10 bases; unmatched junction nucleotides: 11. The CDR3 length is 16 residues. CDR3 coding DNA: TGTGCCAGCAGCCTATATACTAGCGGGAGGATGAGGGAGCAGTTCTTC. This codes for CASSLYTSGRMREQFF.

This clonotype has just a few counts. In DNA form, the CDR3 reads TGCGCCAGCAGCCAAGTGGGGACAGGGGGCGGAAACACCATATATTTT. It is translated as CASSQVGTGGGNTIYF. The chain recombines TRBV4-1 with TRBJ1-3; TRBD1 matches at 12 bases. CDR1 is MGHRA and CDR2 is YSYEKL in the germline V gene. V lost 1 base and J lost 4; bases outside the gene matches: 2. This CDR3 region has 16 residues.

This clonotype has more than one count but fewer than ten. The rearrangement joins TRBV6-1 to TRBJ2-7; D is possibly TRBD1 or TRBD2 (6 bases each). This CDR3 region has 11 residues. Per the germline V gene, CDR1 is MNHNS and CDR2 is SASEGT. The CDR3 nucleotides are TGTAGTGCAGGGGAGGTCTACGAGCAGTACTTC. As protein: CSAGEVYEQYF.

This clonotype occurred many times. The chain recombines TRBV20-1 with TRBJ2-1; D is uncertain. This CDR3 is built from 13 residues. Germline V gives CDR1 DFQATT, CDR2 SNEGSKA (reference sequence). V was cut by 5 bases and J by 5 bases, with 13 bases left in between. The CDR3 sequence: CSAPWGQHNEQFF. The CDR3 DNA is TGCAGTGCTCCCTGGGGTCAACACAATGAGCAGTTCTTC.

This clonotype was detected a few times. The CDR3 nucleotides read TGTGCCAGCAGCTTAGCTGGGAACAATGAGCAGTTCTTC. Its protein product is CASSLAGNNEQFF. This chain links TRBV7-9 with TRBJ2-1; D unresolved. V was shortened by 0 bases and J by 5 bases, with 5 bases between the two germline ends. Germline CDR1 SEHNR, CDR2 FQNEAQ (reference sequence). The CDR3 totals 13 residues.

The table lists this clonotype with a few counts. The chain combines TRBV4-1 with TRBJ2-3, with 7 positions matching TRBD1. V trimming: 4 bases; J trimming: 5 bases; junction bases outside the gene matches: 15. Germline V gene data show CDR1 as MGHRA and CDR2 as YSYEKL. The CDR3 has 17 residues. The chain's CDR3 is CASSPLAQGVGKDTQYF. CDR3 bases: TGCGCCAGCAGCCCCCTTGCTCAGGGGGTGGGTAAAGATACGCAGTATTTT.

This clonotype was seen more than once but under ten times. V usage is TRBV6-1 and J usage is TRBJ2-1; the match to TRBD2 covers 7 bases. The CDR3 length is 18 residues. Germline V gene data show CDR1 as MNHNS and CDR2 as SASEGT. The V gene end was trimmed by 1 base and the J gene end by 5 bases; junction bases not matched to a gene: 14. The CDR3: CASSEDMGGTAENNEQFF. The CDR3 DNA reads TGTGCCAGCAGTGAAGATATGGGAGGGACGGCGGAAAACAATGAGCAGTTCTTC.

This clonotype showed up many times. The chain uses TRBV5-6 and TRBJ2-2; no definite D call. The germline gives CDR1 SGHDT, CDR2 YYEEEE. CDR3 size: 12 residues. Trimming removed 0 bases from V and 6 bases from J, with 3 bases in between. CDR3 in DNA: TGTGCCAGCAGCTTGGTCTCCGGGGAGCTGTTTTTT. It is translated as CASSLVSGELFF.

The chain links TRBV29-1 to TRBJ1-5; D is unclear. V lost 4 bases, J lost 6 bases, and 13 bases lay in between. CDR3 length equals 13 residues. CDR1 is SQVTM, CDR2 ANQGSEA, per germline. The CDR3 loop reads CSVVEGIGQPQHF. In DNA, the CDR3 is TGCAGCGTTGTTGAGGGTATCGGTCAGCCCCAGCATTTT.

This clonotype was seen only a few times. The chain combines TRBV19 with TRBJ1-1; no firm D call. There are 13 residues in the CDR3. V lost 3 bases, J lost 2 bases, and 7 bases lay in between. From germline, CDR1 is LNHDA and CDR2 SQIVND (reference sequence). This CDR3 reads CASSMGFNTEAFF. The CDR3 coding sequence is TGTGCCAGTAGTATGGGGTTTAACACTGAAGCTTTCTTT.

A few counts support this clonotype. This sequence joins TRBV12-3 or TRBV12-4 and TRBJ2-5; D ambiguous. V was trimmed by 3 bases and J by 4 bases, leaving 12 bases between them. The CDR3 totals 14 residues. The CDR3, as DNA: TGTGCCAGCAGTTTTGTCGGATATGGAGAGACCCAGTACTTC. This sequence encodes CASSFVGYGETQYF.

This clonotype appeared a few times. The V gene is TRBV12-3 or TRBV12-4, the J gene TRBJ2-2; no firm D call. The CDR3 is 13 amino acids. Trimming pared 4 bases from V and 7 bases from J, leaving 10 bases between. The DNA of the CDR3 is TGTGCCAGCAGTTGGACCTCGGGCGGGGAGCTGTTTTTT. It translates to CASSWTSGGELFF.

This clonotype showed up just a few times. The chain links TRBV4-1 to TRBJ2-1; 9 bases match TRBD2. Germline lookup yields CDR1 MGHRA and CDR2 YSYEKL. The CDR3 spans 17 residues. The V segment lost 0 bases and the J segment 0 bases; nucleotides outside the gene matches: 3. CDR3 in DNA: TGCGCCAGCAGCCAAGATGCGACTAGCGGCTCCTACAATGAGCAGTTCTTC. Amino acids: CASSQDATSGSYNEQFF.

The chain combines TRBV6-5 with TRBJ2-6; a possible D gene is TRBD1 (5 bases). This CDR3 has 15 amino acids. Trimming took 4 bases from V and 0 from J, leaving 7 bases between them. Germline assignment: CDR1 MNHEY and CDR2 SVGAGI. The CDR3 DNA sequence: TGTGCCAGCAGTTTCAGGGTCTCTGGGGCCAACGTCCTGACTTTC. This codes for CASSFRVSGANVLTF.

The V and J genes are TRBV9 and TRBJ2-7, with D perhaps assigned TRBD1 or TRBD2 (7 bases each). V was shortened by 4 bases and J by 3 bases, with 23 bases between the two germline ends. Looked up from germline, CDR1 is SGDLS and CDR2 is YYNGEE. The CDR3 is 17 amino acids. CDR3 amino acids: CASSSGGGDSVIYEQYF. CDR3 DNA: TGTGCCAGCAGCTCCGGAGGGGGGGACAGCGTTATCTACGAGCAGTACTTC.

This clonotype appeared a few times. J is TRBJ1-2 and V is TRBV12-3 or TRBV12-4; D uncertain. Trimming shortened V by 6 bases and J by 1 base, and 18 bases separated the two germline ends. The CDR3 is 16 amino acids. This CDR3 is CASSPLGLADNYGYTF. In DNA form, the CDR3 reads TGTGCCAGCAGCCCACTCGGCCTCGCCGATAACTATGGCTACACCTTC.

This clonotype showed up many times. The chain couples TRBV6-5 to TRBJ2-2; no reliable D call. This CDR3 is built from 15 residues. The germline V and J ends were trimmed by 7 bases and 1 base, with 13 bases remaining between them. Germline CDR1 and CDR2: MNHEY and SVGAGI. CDR3 amino acids: CASTRQPENTGELFF. The DNA for the CDR3 is TGTGCCAGCACGAGACAACCCGAGAACACCGGGGAGCTGTTTTTT.

This clonotype was seen a handful of times. The J gene is TRBJ2-3, the V gene TRBV4-1; weak D call: TRBD1 (6 bases). Germline loops: CDR1 MGHRA, CDR2 YSYEKL. Trimming took off 4 bases at V and 0 bases at J, with 17 bases between the two ends. This CDR3 spans 17 amino acids. CDR3: CASSPGPDRLSTDTQYF. CDR3 nucleotides: TGCGCCAGCAGCCCGGGACCAGACAGGCTTAGCACAGATACGCAGTATTTT.